This T cell receptor (beta chain) was documented in a study of cytomegalovirus exposure and HLA in healthy donors. It was with 60 Vbeta and 13 Jbeta primers that the PCR ran. Sequencing was performed with immunoSEQ multiplex PCR; in TCRdb, only in-frame clones are kept and a portion is missing. The repertoire holds 150,000 to 170,000 clones, around 81% seen once, with about 5.6% in the top ten. Germline V gene lookup returns CDR1 KGHSH and CDR2 LQKENI. CDR3 length equals 15 residues. V lost 0 bases to trimming and J lost 3 bases, with 12 bases between them. The chain has TRBV18 and TRBJ2-7, with D possibly matching TRBD1 (6 bases). Sequenced material: PBMCs. This receptor was taken from a middle-aged woman in good health and CMV-seropositive. CDR3 in DNA: TGTGCCAGCTCACCACCGGGCAGGGGCTACTACGAGCAGTACTTC. This codes for CASSPPGRGYYEQYF.